This TCR beta chain was documented in a study of T cells in localized non-small cell lung cancer. Sequenced by immunoSEQ multiplex PCR; TCRdb stores in-frame clones only, minus some. In the table there are tens of thousands of clones, 75% to 90% of which are singletons. Study-wide results and limits: Of the top 100 tumor clones, median around 60 were in adjacent lung, some 29 among its top 100. Overall survival was longer when the density of T cells in the blood was higher.

CDR1 SGHTA and CDR2 FQGNSA come from the germline V gene. Losses at the gene ends were 5 bases for V and 8 bases for J; bases not matched to a gene: 16. The CDR3 sequence is 17 residues long. Note on this clone: Its specificity is not known.

The sequencing here drew on PBMCs, taken before any cancer treatment. The sequence was collected from a man between 35 and 75 years old with stage II squamous cell lung carcinoma. This sequence joins TRBV7-2 and TRBJ2-1; 9 bases map to TRBD2. CDR3 sequence: CASSLPPGTSIRYEQFF. CDR3 bases: TGTGCCAGCAGCCTTCCCCCCGGGACTAGCATTCGCTATGAGCAGTTCTTC.